These T cell receptor beta chains were read from a single sample in a study of somatic mutations in cytotoxic T cells in rheumatoid arthritis. Only in-frame clones appear in the TCRdb table, and some are missing; sequencing was by immunoSEQ multiplex PCR. Among tens of thousands of clones listed, about 87% were seen once. Sequencing was done on a sample of CD8+ T cells sorted from blood. The receptors here all came from an adult with rheumatoid arthritis. CDR3s include the opening cysteine and the closing phenylalanine or tryptophan. The D gene is left open where the match is weak. Rows may omit the clone size; those that give it use once, few, many or a size class.

>TRBJ2-3|TRBV11-2|TRBD2|NA
CASSFEGLAGRADTQYF
TGTGCCAGCAGCTTCGAGGGACTAGCGGGGAGGGCAGATACGCAGTATTTT
>TRBJ2-3|TRBV27|NA|NA
CASSLTGTLAASQYF
TGTGCCAGCAGTCTCACGGGGACTCTAGCCGCCTCGCAGTATTTT
>TRBJ1-2|TRBV6-1|NA|NA
CASGEGDGGHVSYTF
TGTGCCAGTGGGGAGGGCGACGGGGGGCATGTAAGCTACACCTTC
>TRBJ2-5|TRBV5-1|NA|NA
CASSLGTLPVETQYF
TGCGCCAGCAGCTTGGGAACCCTACCCGTGGAGACCCAGTACTTC
>TRBJ1-2|TRBV7-9|TRBD1|NA
CASSLVFGQGSYGYTF
TGTGCCAGCAGCTTAGTATTCGGACAGGGGAGCTATGGCTACACCTTC
>TRBJ2-1|TRBV2|TRBD1|NA
CASKTGAYNEQFF
TGTGCCAGCAAAACAGGGGCCTACAATGAGCAGTTCTTC
>TRBJ2-3|TRBV27|NA|NA
CASSLEGVKVGDTQYF
TGTGCCAGCAGTTTAGAGGGCGTGAAAGTAGGAGATACGCAGTATTTT
>TRBJ2-2|TRBV6-5|TRBD1|NA
CASSNRDRRTGELFF
TGTGCCAGCAGTAACCGGGACAGGAGAACCGGGGAGCTGTTTTTT
>TRBJ2-7|TRBV19|TRBD2|NA
CASTPGTSGAYEQYF
TGTGCCAGTACCCCAGGGACTAGCGGGGCATACGAGCAGTACTTC
>TRBJ2-1|TRBV6-5|TRBD2|NA
CASSPRLGSGNEQFF
TGTGCCAGCAGCCCCCGGCTGGGTAGCGGGAATGAGCAGTTCTTC
>TRBJ1-1|TRBV4-1|TRBD1|NA
CASSHQGVMNTEAFF
TGCGCCAGCAGCCACCAGGGGGTAATGAACACTGAAGCTTTCTTT
>TRBJ2-7|TRBV19|NA|NA
CASSKGLDEQYF
TGTGCCAGTAGTAAGGGCCTCGACGAGCAGTACTTC
>TRBJ1-4|TRBV4-1|NA|NA
CASSQDSGTLSEKLFF
TGCGCCAGCAGCCAGGACAGCGGGACCTTATCCGAAAAACTGTTTTTT
>TRBJ2-7|TRBV4-1|NA|few
CASSQGTDTYEQYF
TGCGCCAGCAGCCAAGGGACGGATACCTACGAGCAGTACTTC
>TRBJ1-2|TRBV28|NA|NA
CASSFKPGPDGYTF
TGTGCCAGCAGTTTTAAGCCCGGACCCGATGGCTACACCTTC
>TRBJ1-2|TRBV7-8|TRBD1|NA
CASQARGNYGYTF
TGTGCCAGTCAGGCCAGGGGGAACTATGGCTACACCTTC
>TRBJ2-7|TRBV28|NA|NA
CASSLYEYEQYF
TGTGCCAGCAGTTTATATGAGTACGAGCAGTACTTC
>TRBJ1-1|TRBV7-6|NA|NA
CASSPPSWGYGEVSEAFF
TGTGCCAGCAGCCCACCCAGTTGGGGGTATGGGGAAGTATCTGAAGCTTTCTTT
>TRBJ2-7|TRBV29-1|TRBD1|NA
CSVVPGDRGYEQYF
TGCAGCGTTGTTCCGGGGGACAGGGGATACGAGCAGTACTTC
>TRBJ2-7|TRBV7-6|TRBD1|NA
CASSSGTGYIYEQYF
TGTGCCAGCAGCTCCGGGACAGGTTATATCTACGAGCAGTACTTC
>TRBJ2-6|TRBV4-2|NA|NA
CASSQDILSGANVLTF
TGTGCCAGCAGCCAAGATATTCTCTCTGGGGCCAACGTCCTGACTTTC
>TRBJ2-7|TRBV7-6|NA|few
CASSFLGGLDEQYF
TGTGCCAGCAGCTTTTTAGGGGGACTGGACGAGCAGTACTTC
>TRBJ2-3|TRBV7-3|NA|once
CASSLLSADTQYF
TGTGCCAGCAGCTTACTATCAGCTGATACGCAGTATTTT
>TRBJ2-7|TRBV2|TRBD1|NA
CASRAGQGAGEQYF
TGTGCCAGCAGGGCCGGACAGGGGGCGGGCGAGCAGTACTTC
>TRBJ1-2|TRBV27|NA|NA
CASSWGGDYGYTF
TGTGCCAGCAGCTGGGGGGGGGACTATGGCTACACCTTC
>TRBJ2-7|TRBV6-1|NA|NA
CASGPYEQYF
TGTGCCAGTGGACCCTACGAGCAGTACTTC
>TRBJ2-7|TRBV4-1|TRBD2|NA
CASSQVVAGIPYEQYF
TGCGCCAGCAGCCAAGTCGTAGCGGGAATCCCCTACGAGCAGTACTTC